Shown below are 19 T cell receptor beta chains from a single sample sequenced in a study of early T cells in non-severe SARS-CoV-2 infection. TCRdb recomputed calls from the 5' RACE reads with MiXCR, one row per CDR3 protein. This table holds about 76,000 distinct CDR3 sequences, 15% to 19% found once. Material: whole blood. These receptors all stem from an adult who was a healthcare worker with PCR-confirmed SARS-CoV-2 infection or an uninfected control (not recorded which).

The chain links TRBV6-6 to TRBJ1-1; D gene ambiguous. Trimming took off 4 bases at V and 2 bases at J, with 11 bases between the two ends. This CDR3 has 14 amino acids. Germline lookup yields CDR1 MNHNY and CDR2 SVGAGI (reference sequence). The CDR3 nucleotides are TGTGCCAGCAGTTCCTGGGAAGTCAACACTGAAGCTTTCTTT. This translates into CASSSWEVNTEAFF.

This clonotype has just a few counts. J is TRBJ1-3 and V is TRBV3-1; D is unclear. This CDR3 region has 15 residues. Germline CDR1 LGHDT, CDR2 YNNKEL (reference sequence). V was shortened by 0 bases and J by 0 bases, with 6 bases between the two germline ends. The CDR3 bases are TGTGCCAGCAGCCAAGAGCAGCACTCTGGAAACACCATATATTTT. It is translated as CASSQEQHSGNTIYF. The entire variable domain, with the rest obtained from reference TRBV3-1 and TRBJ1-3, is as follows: DTAVSQTPKYLVTQMGNDKSIKCEQNLGHDTMYWYKQDSKKFLKIMFSYNNKELIINETVPNRFSPKSPDKAHLNLHINSLELGDSAVYFCASSQEQHSGNTIYFGEGSWLTVV.

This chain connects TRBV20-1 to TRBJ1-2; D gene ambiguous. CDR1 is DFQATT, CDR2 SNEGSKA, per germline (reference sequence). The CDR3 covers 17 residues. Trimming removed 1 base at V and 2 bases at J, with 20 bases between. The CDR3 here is CSARVVRMPDLNYGYTF. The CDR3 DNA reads TGCAGTGCTAGAGTGGTAAGAATGCCGGACCTGAACTATGGCTACACCTTC.

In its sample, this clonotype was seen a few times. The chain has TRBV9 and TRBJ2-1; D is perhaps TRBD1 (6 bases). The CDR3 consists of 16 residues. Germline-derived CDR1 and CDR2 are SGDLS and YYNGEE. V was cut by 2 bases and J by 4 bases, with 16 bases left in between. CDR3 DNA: TGTGCCAGCAGCGTCAGAACGGGACACGGATACAATGAGCAGTTCTTC. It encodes CASSVRTGHGYNEQFF. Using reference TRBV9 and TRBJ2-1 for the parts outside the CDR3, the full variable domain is DSGVTQTPKHLITATGQRVTLRCSPRSGDLSVYWYQQSLDQGLQFLIQYYNGEERAKGNILERFSAQQFPDLHSELNLSSLELGDSALYFCASSVRTGHGYNEQFFGPGTRLTVL.

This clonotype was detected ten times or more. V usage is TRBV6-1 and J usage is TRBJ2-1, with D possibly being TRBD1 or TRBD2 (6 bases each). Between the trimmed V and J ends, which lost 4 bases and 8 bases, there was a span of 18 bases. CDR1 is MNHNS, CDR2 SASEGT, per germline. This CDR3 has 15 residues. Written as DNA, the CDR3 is TGTGCCAGCAGTGGGGACACCGGAGGGTGGGATGAGCAGTTCTTC. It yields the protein CASSGDTGGWDEQFF.

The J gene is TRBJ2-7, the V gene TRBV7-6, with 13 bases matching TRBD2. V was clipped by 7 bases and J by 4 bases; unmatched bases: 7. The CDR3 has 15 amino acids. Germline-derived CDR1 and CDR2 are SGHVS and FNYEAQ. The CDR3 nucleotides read TGTGCCAGCACCTCACTAGCGGGAGGGGTATACGAGCAGTACTTC. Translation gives CASTSLAGGVYEQYF.

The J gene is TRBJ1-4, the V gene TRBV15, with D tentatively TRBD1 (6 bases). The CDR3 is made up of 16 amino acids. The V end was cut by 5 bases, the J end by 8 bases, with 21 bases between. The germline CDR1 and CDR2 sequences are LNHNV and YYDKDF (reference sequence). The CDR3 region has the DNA TGTGCCACCAGCTGGGGGGGAACAGGGACTCAGGAAAAACTGTTTTTT. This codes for CATSWGGTGTQEKLFF.

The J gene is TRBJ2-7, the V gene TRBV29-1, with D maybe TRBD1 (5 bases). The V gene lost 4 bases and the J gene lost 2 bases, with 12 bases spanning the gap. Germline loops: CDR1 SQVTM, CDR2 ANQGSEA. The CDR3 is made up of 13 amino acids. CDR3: CSVVSTDTYEQYF. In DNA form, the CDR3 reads TGCAGCGTTGTCTCGACAGACACCTACGAGCAGTACTTC.

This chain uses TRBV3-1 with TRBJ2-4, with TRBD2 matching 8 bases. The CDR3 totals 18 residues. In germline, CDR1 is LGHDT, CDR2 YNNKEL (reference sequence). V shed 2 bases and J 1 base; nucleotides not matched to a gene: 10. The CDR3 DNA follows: TGTGCCAGCAGCCAAACCGGGGGGGGCGGTCTGGCCAAAAACATTCAGTACTTC. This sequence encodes CASSQTGGGGLAKNIQYF.

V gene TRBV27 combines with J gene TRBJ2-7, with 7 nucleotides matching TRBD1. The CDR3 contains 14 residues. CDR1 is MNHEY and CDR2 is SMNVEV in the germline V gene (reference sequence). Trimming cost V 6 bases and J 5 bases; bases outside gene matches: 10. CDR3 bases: TGTGCCAGCAGCGGGGACAGATTGAGGAACGAGCAGTACTTC. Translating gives CASSGDRLRNEQYF.

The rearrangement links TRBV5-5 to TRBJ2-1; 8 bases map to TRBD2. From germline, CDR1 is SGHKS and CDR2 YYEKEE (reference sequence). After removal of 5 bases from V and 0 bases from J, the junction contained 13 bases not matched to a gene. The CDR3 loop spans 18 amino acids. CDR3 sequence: CASRIGWTSRSSYNEQFF. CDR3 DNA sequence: TGTGCCAGCAGAATAGGTTGGACTAGCCGGAGCTCCTACAATGAGCAGTTCTTC.

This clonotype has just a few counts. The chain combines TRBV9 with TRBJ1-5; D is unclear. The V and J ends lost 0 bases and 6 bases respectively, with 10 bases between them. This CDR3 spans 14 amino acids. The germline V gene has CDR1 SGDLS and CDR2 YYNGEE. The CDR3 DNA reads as TGTGCCAGCAGCGTAGGCTGGGGTGCTCAGCCCCAGCATTTT. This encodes CASSVGWGAQPQHF.

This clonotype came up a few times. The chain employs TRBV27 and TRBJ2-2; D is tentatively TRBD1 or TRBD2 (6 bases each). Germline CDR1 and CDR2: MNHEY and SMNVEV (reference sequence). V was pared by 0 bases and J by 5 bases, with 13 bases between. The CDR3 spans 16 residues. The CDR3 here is CASSLSRGHSTGELFF. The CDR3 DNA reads TGTGCCAGCAGTTTATCACGGGGGCATTCAACCGGGGAGCTGTTTTTT.

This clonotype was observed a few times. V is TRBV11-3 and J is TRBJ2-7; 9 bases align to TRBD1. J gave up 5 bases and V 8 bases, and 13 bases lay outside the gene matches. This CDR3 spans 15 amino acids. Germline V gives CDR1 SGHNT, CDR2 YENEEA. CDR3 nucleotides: TGTGCCAGCTCAACCCGGTGGGACAGGGCTGACGAGCAGTACTTC. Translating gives CASSTRWDRADEQYF.

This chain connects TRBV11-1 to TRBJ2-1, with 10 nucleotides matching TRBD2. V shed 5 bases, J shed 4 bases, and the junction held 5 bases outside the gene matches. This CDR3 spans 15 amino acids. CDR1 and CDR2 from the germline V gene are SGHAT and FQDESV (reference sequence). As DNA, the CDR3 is TGTGCCAGCAGCCGGGGACTAGCGACTTACAATGAGCAGTTCTTC. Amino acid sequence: CASSRGLATYNEQFF.

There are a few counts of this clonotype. CDR3 in DNA: TGTGCCAGCAGTGCCCGTGACAGGGGATCCTACGAGCAGTACTTC. This translates into CASSARDRGSYEQYF. The J gene is TRBJ2-7, the V gene TRBV28; 8 positions agree with TRBD1. The CDR3 extends over 15 amino acids. CDR1 and CDR2 from the germline V gene are MDHEN and SYDVKM. With V trimmed by 5 bases and J by 1 base, 7 bases remained unmatched.

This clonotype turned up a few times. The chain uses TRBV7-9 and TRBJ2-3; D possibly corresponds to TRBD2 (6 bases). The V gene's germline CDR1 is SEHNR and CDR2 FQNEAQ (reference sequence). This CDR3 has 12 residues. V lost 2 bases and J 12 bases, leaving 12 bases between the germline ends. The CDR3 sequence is CASSLIREVQYF. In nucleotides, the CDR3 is TGTGCCAGCAGCTTAATCAGGGAGGTTCAGTATTTT.

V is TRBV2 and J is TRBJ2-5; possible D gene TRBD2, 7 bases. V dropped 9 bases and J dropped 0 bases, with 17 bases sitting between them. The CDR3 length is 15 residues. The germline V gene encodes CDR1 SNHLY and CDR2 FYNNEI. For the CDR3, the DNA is TGTGCCAGTTCGAAGGGGGGGACATACCAAGAGACCCAGTACTTC. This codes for CASSKGGTYQETQYF.

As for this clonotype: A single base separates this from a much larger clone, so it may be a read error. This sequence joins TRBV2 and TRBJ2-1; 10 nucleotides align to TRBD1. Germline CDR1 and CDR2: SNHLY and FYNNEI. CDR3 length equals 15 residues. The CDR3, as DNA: TGTGTCAGCAGTGTGGACAGGGGGACCCGAACCGAGCAGTTCTTC. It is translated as CVSSVDRGTRTEQFF.